The clone carrying this TCR beta chain was picked up a small number of times. Its antigen is still unknown. The sample is drawn from a study of response to subunit inactivated influenza vaccine. Findings of the study overall: Seasonal influenza vaccination, on each occasion, was suggested by the authors to recruit few new T cells.

TCRdb analysed the RT-PCR reads with MiXCR anew, one entry per CDR3 protein. The sample yields under 500,000 distinct CDR3 sequences, approximately 11% seen once. The TCR comes from a man aged 50-59 years who received an inactivated influenza vaccine. The sequences come from PBMCs from blood, collected roughly 46 days after vaccination.

CDR3 residues: CASRPTGQENYEQYF. The CDR3 nucleotides read TGTGCCAGCAGACCAACGGGACAGGAAAACTACGAGCAGTACTTC. The gene calls are TRBV6-2 or TRBV6-3 and TRBJ2-7, with 8 bases fitting TRBD1. Germline CDR1 reads MNHEY; CDR2 reads SVGEGT. V lost 6 bases to trimming and J lost 3 bases; unmatched junction nucleotides: 10. The CDR3 is 15 residues long.